Listed below are T cell receptor beta chains from one sample, sequenced in a study of T cells in tumors after PD-1 blockade. Data came from immunoSEQ multiplex PCR; TCRdb stores just in-frame clones and leaves some out. The data hold around 12,000 clones, with nearly 65% observed a single time. The sequencing used tumor tissue, collected before anti-PD-1 treatment. These receptors all come from a human donor with cutaneous squamous cell carcinoma. Each CDR3 is given with its conserved first and last residue. The order of the fields is clone size, V gene, J gene, D gene, CDR3 DNA, CDR3 protein. D genes are given only for firm matches. Size tells how often a clone was seen (once, few, many) or the class of an expanded clone, and some rows leave it out.

>few|TRBV11-3|TRBJ2-1|-
TGTGCCAGCAGCTCGTGGGAGGGGGCAGGGAACAATGAGCAGTTCTTC
CASSSWEGAGNNEQFF
>-|TRBV28|TRBJ2-1|-
TGTGCCAGCAGTTTATATCAGGAGGAGGGCAATGAGCAGTTCTTC
CASSLYQEEGNEQFF
>few|TRBV9|TRBJ1-4|-
TGTGCCAGCAGCGTAGGTCAGGGCAGGCGAAATGAAAAACTGTTTTTT
CASSVGQGRRNEKLFF
>-|TRBV29-1|TRBJ2-5|TRBD1
TGCAGCGTTGAACCTACCCGGACAGGGACTGAGACCCAGTACTTC
CSVEPTRTGTETQYF
>-|TRBV27|TRBJ2-7|-
TGTGCCAGCAGTTTATCCATGGGGGGGGGACAGATACTCTACGAGCAGTACTTC
CASSLSMGGGQILYEQYF
>few|TRBV7-8|TRBJ2-5|TRBD2
TGTGCCAGCAGCCCCATGAGGGGTAGCGGGGGGAGAGAGACCCAGTACTTC
CASSPMRGSGGRETQYF
>-|TRBV6-1|TRBJ1-1|-
TGTGCCAGCAGTGAATATTGGAGCATGAACACTGAAGCTTTCTTT
CASSEYWSMNTEAFF
>-|TRBV29-1|TRBJ1-1|-
TGCAGCGTTACCACGGGCCGCCAGGGTTGGAACACTGAAGCTTTCTTT
CSVTTGRQGWNTEAFF
>-|TRBV5-6|TRBJ2-3|-
TGTGCCAGCAGCAACGAGCACCCCTCAGATACGCAGTATTTT
CASSNEHPSDTQYF
>medium-sized|TRBV4-1|TRBJ1-6|TRBD1
TGCGCCAGCAGCCAAGAGGGACAGAGCTCCTATAATTCACCCCTCCACTTT
CASSQEGQSSYNSPLHF
>-|TRBV30|TRBJ2-1|-
TGTGCCTGGAGTGAAGGGCTTTACAATGAGCAGTTCTTC
CAWSEGLYNEQFF
>-|TRBV7-3|TRBJ2-1|TRBD1
TGTGCCAGCAGCTCCCTTGGGACAGGGACAAATGGCTCCTACAATGAGCAGTTCTTC
CASSSLGTGTNGSYNEQFF
>few|TRBV7-7|TRBJ2-2|-
TGTGCTAGCAGCTTTAGGACAGCGAACACCGGGGAGCTGTTTTTT
CASSFRTANTGELFF
>-|TRBV5-1|TRBJ2-1|-
TGCGCCAGCAGCTTAGGGAGGGGGGTACGGGATGAGCAGTTCTTC
CASSLGRGVRDEQFF
>-|TRBV19|TRBJ2-2|-
TGTGCCACGCGCCCCGCGCTATCGAACACCGGGGAGCTGTTTTTT
CATRPALSNTGELFF
>-|TRBV4-1|TRBJ2-7|-
TGCGCCAGCAGCCAAAATCCCACGGGGGCGGGCGAGCAGTACTTC
CASSQNPTGAGEQYF
>-|TRBV4-2|TRBJ2-3|-
TGTGCCAGCAGCCTAACCGGGACCTCGGGGGGCACAGATACGCAGTATTTT
CASSLTGTSGGTDTQYF
>-|TRBV28|TRBJ1-2|TRBD1
TGTGCCAGCAGTCACGACAGGGGGGGGTATGGCTACACCTTC
CASSHDRGGYGYTF
>few|TRBV29-1|TRBJ1-2|-
TGCAGCGTTGATCCTGGCTACACCTTC
CSVDPGYTF
>-|TRBV28|TRBJ2-3|-
TGTGCCAGCAGTTTAGTGGCATTTCAAGATACGCAGTATTTT
CASSLVAFQDTQYF
>-|TRBV24-1|TRBJ1-2|-
TGTGCCACCAGTGATTTGGCAGTAGCTAACTATGGCTACACCTTC
CATSDLAVANYGYTF
>-|TRBV5-4|TRBJ2-5|TRBD2
TGTGCCAGCAGCTCGGGGACTAGCGGGGGGGAAGAGACCCAGTACTTC
CASSSGTSGGEETQYF
>-|TRBV5-5|TRBJ1-1|TRBD1
TGTGCCAGCAGCCGTGGACAGGGGAGGGGTAGAACTGAAGCTTTCTTT
CASSRGQGRGRTEAFF
>-|TRBV9|TRBJ2-7|-
TGTGCCAGCAGTCCCTCAGGGACCTACGAGCAGTACTTC
CASSPSGTYEQYF
>-|TRBV7-9|TRBJ1-4|TRBD1
TGTGCCAGCAGCCCTGGGACAGGTGGGGCAACTAATGAAAAACTGTTTTTT
CASSPGTGGATNEKLFF
>-|TRBV5-4|TRBJ2-1|TRBD2
TGTGCCAGCAGCTTTGAAGCGGGGGAGCCTTGGGAGCAGTTCTTC
CASSFEAGEPWEQFF
>-|TRBV18|TRBJ2-5|TRBD2
TGTGCCAGCTCACCACGCGCGGGGGGCCTCCAAGAGACCCAGTACTTC
CASSPRAGGLQETQYF
>-|TRBV30|TRBJ1-4|-
TGTGCCTGGAGTGTGGGAGTCCGTAGGAGAACTAATGAAAAACTGTTTTTT
CAWSVGVRRRTNEKLFF
>-|TRBV2|TRBJ2-4|-
TGTGCCAGCAATGGGGGGGCTGTGGGCATTCAGTACTTC
CASNGGAVGIQYF
>-|TRBV24-1|TRBJ2-1|TRBD2
TGTGCCACCAGTGATCCGACACGGCTAGCGGGGTCCTACAATGAGCAGTTCTTC
CATSDPTRLAGSYNEQFF
>-|TRBV10-2|TRBJ1-6|-
TGCGCCCGATTACCCCGTCCGGAGGCACCCCTCCACTTT
CARLPRPEAPLHF
>-|TRBV2|TRBJ2-1|TRBD1
TGTGCCAGCAGAGGACAGGTCTCATCTGCGCAGTTCTTC
CASRGQVSSAQFF
>-|TRBV25-1|TRBJ2-3|TRBD1
TGTGCCAGCAGTGAGCTTACTGGACAGGGGGTAGATACGCAGTATTTT
CASSELTGQGVDTQYF
>-|TRBV4-3|TRBJ2-3|TRBD2
TGCGCCAGCAGCCAAGATCATTCGGGAGGGCCTGGCACAGATACGCAGTATTTT
CASSQDHSGGPGTDTQYF
>-|TRBV13|TRBJ2-2|TRBD2
TGTGCCAGCAGCCCTCGCGCGGGAGGGGAGAACACCGGGGAGCTGTTTTTT
CASSPRAGGENTGELFF
>-|TRBV6-5|TRBJ1-2|TRBD1
TGTGCCAGCAGATGGACAGGAGATGGCTACACCTTC
CASRWTGDGYTF
>-|TRBV5-1|TRBJ2-1|TRBD1
TGCGCCAGCAGCTTGAGCGGGGACAGGGGGGCAAATGAGCAGTTCTTC
CASSLSGDRGANEQFF
>few|TRBV7-9|TRBJ2-7|TRBD2
TGTGCCAGCAGCGAGGGACTAGCGGGAGAGAGATCCTACGAGCAGTACTTC
CASSEGLAGERSYEQYF
>-|TRBV29-1|TRBJ1-3|-
TGCAGCGCTGGGGGCTCTGGAAACACCATATATTTT
CSAGGSGNTIYF
>-|TRBV5-5|TRBJ2-7|-
TGTGCCAGCAGCTTGGACAGGGTAAAGTACTTC
CASSLDRVKYF
>-|TRBV7-9|TRBJ2-7|-
TGTGCCAGCAGCTTAGGGGGGACAAACTACGAGCAGTACTTC
CASSLGGTNYEQYF
>medium-sized|TRBV11-3|TRBJ1-1|-
TGTGCCAGCAGCTTAGATCGCTCGGGAAACACTGAAGCTTTCTTT
CASSLDRSGNTEAFF
>-|TRBV28|TRBJ1-3|-
TGTGCCAGCAGTAGAAACAGCGGGTCGAGGGGAAACACCATATATTTT
CASSRNSGSRGNTIYF
>-|TRBV30|TRBJ1-2|-
TGTGCCTGGAGGAAGAGGGATTACTATGGCTACACCTTC
CAWRKRDYYGYTF
>-|TRBV19|TRBJ1-3|-
TGTGCCAGTAGTCCAGGGGCCGGAAACACCATATATTTT
CASSPGAGNTIYF
>-|TRBV10-1|TRBJ2-3|TRBD2
TGCGCCAGCCCTAGCGGGGGCCAAAGCACAGATACGCAGTATTTT
CASPSGGQSTDTQYF
>-|TRBV9|TRBJ2-2|-
TGTGCCAGCAGCGTAGAACCCCCCCTAGCGTGGGGGAGCACCGGGGAGCTGTTTTTT
CASSVEPPLAWGSTGELFF
>-|TRBV7-9|TRBJ2-2|-
TGTGCCAGCAGCTTATCGGGGGCCGGGGAGCTGTTTTTT
CASSLSGAGELFF
>-|TRBV4-1|TRBJ1-4|TRBD1
TGCGCCAGCAGCCAAGAACGGACAGGGGGTGAAAAACTGTTTTTT
CASSQERTGGEKLFF